This record looks at one TCR beta chain sequence and its context. Its antigen is not identified. Per germline, CDR1 ENHRY and CDR2 SYGVKD. CDR3 size: 13 residues. This sample was taken from a study of post-analysis software for immune sequencing data. On the study more broadly: As for disease course, relapsing-remitting, secondary progressive and progressive-relapsing multiple sclerosis were all included. Overall study results and limits: Patients had higher frequencies than controls of a few TRBV segments, including TRBV5-6, TRBV5-1 and TRBV20-1. Strong co-clustering by F measure was evident for samples that had been prepared in the same batch. Multiple sclerosis patients had significantly lower normalized Chao1 diversity than controls.

TCR beta cDNA libraries had unique molecular identifiers. TCRdb redid the calling of the PCR reads with MiXCR, one entry per CDR3 protein. The table has fewer than 850,000 distinct CDR3 sequences, roughly 30% seen once. Material: blood. This sequence originates from a girl aged 10 to 17 with multiple sclerosis. The chain carries TRBV10-3 and TRBJ2-5; possibly TRBD1 for D (6 bases). TRBJ2-7 explains the end of the DNA better; the J call may be wrong. This CDR3 is CAISSYRVHEQYF. The CDR3 nucleotides read TGTGCCATCAGCTCGTACAGGGTCCACGAGCAGTACTTC.